The source of this T cell receptor beta chain is a study of shared clonotypes between healthy human individuals. Method: immunoSEQ multiplex PCR; TCRdb's copy keeps in-frame clones and lacks some. The table has approximately 2.1 million clones, roughly 93% seen once. This clonotype originated in a man aged 18 to 29 in good health. Some clones in this sample may be carry-over from other donors' samples. The sample comprised naive CD4+ T cells from PBMCs. Regarding subset: CD45RA+ positively selected.

The CDR3 DNA sequence: TGTGCCAGCAGCTTAGACAGGGGGTCTAATGAAAAACTGTTTTTT. This gives the protein CASSLDRGSNEKLFF. The J gene is TRBJ1-4, the V gene TRBV7-9; the match to TRBD1 covers 8 bases. Losses at the gene ends were 1 base for V and 3 bases for J; bases not matched to a gene: 1. The CDR3 runs to 15 residues. Germline V lookup: CDR1 SEHNR, CDR2 FQNEAQ (reference sequence).